Presented here are 29 T cell receptor beta chains from one specimen sequenced in a study of CD8 T cells in Susac syndrome. After extraction with the RNeasy kit, about 0.45 to 1 ug of the RNA was reverse transcribed using random hexamers. TCRdb re-analysed the immunoSEQ multiplex PCR reads in MiXCR, keeping a single row per CDR3 protein. This sample has roughly 150,000 distinct CDR3 sequences, with approximately 95% found just once. Material: CD8+ T cells from PBMCs. Receptors originate from a human donor with Susac syndrome.

The chain joins TRBV7-9 to TRBJ1-1, with D possibly being TRBD1 (6 bases). The CDR3 extends over 17 amino acids. In germline, CDR1 is SEHNR, CDR2 FQNEAQ (reference sequence). The V gene lost 5 bases and the J gene lost 0 bases, with 19 bases spanning the gap. CDR3 bases: TGTGCCAGCAGCCCCCGGCGGAGGGGGGAGATGAACACTGAAGCTTTCTTT. Protein sequence: CASSPRRRGEMNTEAFF.

The CDR3 region is CSVAGSSGNTIYF. The CDR3 DNA sequence: TGCAGCGTTGCCGGGAGCTCTGGAAACACCATATATTTT. The chain carries TRBV29-1 and TRBJ1-3; D unresolved. CDR1 is SQVTM and CDR2 is ANQGSEA in the germline V gene. The CDR3 runs to 13 residues. The ends were cut back, 4 bases at V and 0 bases at J, with 7 bases in the middle. Filled out from reference TRBV29-1 and TRBJ1-3, the complete variable domain reads SAVISQKPSRDICQRGTSLTIQCQVDSQVTMMFWYRQQPGQSLTLIATANQGSEATYESGFVIDKFPISRPNLTFSTLTVSNMSPEDSSIYLCSVAGSSGNTIYFGEGSWLTVV.

This chain uses TRBV6-5 with TRBJ2-1; TRBD2 might be the D (5 bases). Germline V lookup: CDR1 MNHEY, CDR2 SVGAGI. The V gene lost 0 bases and the J gene lost 7 bases, with 16 bases spanning the gap. This CDR3 is built from 16 residues. CDR3 bases: TGTGCCAGCAGTTACTCTTCGGCTGCGGGTAGAAATGAGCAGTTCTTC. Amino acid sequence: CASSYSSAAGRNEQFF.

This chain uses TRBV28 with TRBJ1-2; D gene uncertain. Per the germline V gene, CDR1 is MDHEN and CDR2 is SYDVKM. The CDR3 has 13 residues. The V end lost 6 bases, the J end lost 9 bases, and 17 bases lay between the germline ends. CDR3 DNA: TGTGCCAGCAGCACTCAGGCGGGTTGGAGCTACACCTTC. Translating it yields CASSTQAGWSYTF.

The J gene is TRBJ1-3, the V gene TRBV5-6; D ambiguous. Trimming cost V 4 bases and J 0 bases, with 11 bases left between them. Germline assignment: CDR1 SGHDT and CDR2 YYEEEE. The CDR3 is 15 amino acids. The chain's CDR3 is CASSLGSYSGNTIYF. CDR3 DNA: TGTGCCAGCAGCCTCGGGTCGTACTCTGGAAACACCATATATTTT.

This chain links TRBV25-1 with TRBJ1-2, with 7 bases identical to TRBD1. V shed 3 bases and J 5 bases; nucleotides not matched to a gene: 3. In germline, CDR1 is MGHDK, CDR2 SYGVNS. The CDR3 contains 13 residues. In DNA form, the CDR3 reads TGTGCCAGCAGTGAGGGGACAGCTTATGGCTACACCTTC. Protein: CASSEGTAYGYTF.

The chain carries TRBV2 and TRBJ2-1, with 9 bases aligning to TRBD1. The J segment lost 6 bases and the V segment lost 3 bases, leaving 6 bases of the junction unmatched. Germline V gene lookup returns CDR1 SNHLY and CDR2 FYNNEI. CDR3 length: 15 amino acids. The CDR3 DNA follows: TGTGCCAGCAGTGAGACAGGGGGTCAAGGCAATGAGCAGTTCTTC. It translates to CASSETGGQGNEQFF.

The chain couples TRBV3-1 to TRBJ2-2, with D possibly TRBD1 on 6 matching bases. Trimming took off 4 bases at V and 6 bases at J, with 6 bases between the two ends. The CDR3 loop spans 12 amino acids. Germline-derived CDR1 and CDR2 are LGHDT and YNNKEL (reference sequence). The CDR3: CASSRGPGELFF. The CDR3 region has the DNA TGTGCCAGCAGCCGGGGGCCCGGGGAGCTGTTTTTT.

CDR3 sequence reads: CASTPPQGSYNEQFF. The CDR3 nucleotides are TGTGCCAGCACCCCCCCCCAGGGCTCCTACAATGAGCAGTTCTTC. J is TRBJ2-1 and V is TRBV9; D is possibly TRBD1 (5 bases). The ends were cut back, 6 bases at V and 0 bases at J, with 13 bases in the middle. The CDR3 loop spans 15 amino acids. Germline CDR1 is SGDLS and CDR2 is YYNGEE.

V is TRBV9 and J is TRBJ2-3, with TRBD2 matching 8 bases. Trimming took 3 bases from V and 0 from J; bases not matched to a gene: 9. Germline-derived CDR1 and CDR2 are SGDLS and YYNGEE. The CDR3 runs to 17 residues. In DNA form, the CDR3 reads TGTGCCAGCAGCGACAATCTGGGACTAGACAGCACAGATACGCAGTATTTT. Translated: CASSDNLGLDSTDTQYF.

The rearrangement links TRBV13 to TRBJ2-1; D gene uncertain. V was clipped by 3 bases and J by 5 bases, with 2 bases between them. The length of the CDR3 is 11 residues. The germline gives CDR1 PRHDT, CDR2 FYEKMQ (reference sequence). The CDR3 is CASSFHNEQFF. CDR3 bases: TGTGCCAGCAGCTTCCACAATGAGCAGTTCTTC.

The rearrangement joins TRBV7-9 to TRBJ2-7; D remains ambiguous. CDR1 and CDR2 from the germline V gene are SEHNR and FQNEAQ (reference sequence). The CDR3 is 15 residues long. The ends were cut back, 5 bases at V and 6 bases at J, with 20 bases in the middle. In DNA form, the CDR3 reads TGTGCCAGCAGCCCCCGGTCAGGCCTATCAACCGAGCAGTACTTC. Its protein is CASSPRSGLSTEQYF.

This chain connects TRBV9 to TRBJ2-3; tentative D call: TRBD2 (5 bases). The CDR3 sequence is 16 residues long. CDR1 and CDR2 from the germline V gene are SGDLS and YYNGEE. The germline V and J ends were trimmed by 0 bases and 2 bases, with 13 bases remaining between them. CDR3 DNA: TGTGCCAGCAGCGTAGATTGGGAGTCGGTCACAGATACGCAGTATTTT. Encoded protein: CASSVDWESVTDTQYF.

The rearrangement links TRBV9 to TRBJ2-2; 10 bases line up with TRBD2. Germline V gives CDR1 SGDLS, CDR2 YYNGEE. The CDR3 contains 16 residues. Trimming cost V 4 bases and J 1 base; bases outside gene matches: 4. The CDR3 loop reads CASSPWTSGNTGELFF. CDR3 DNA sequence: TGTGCCAGCAGCCCTTGGACTAGCGGGAACACCGGGGAGCTGTTTTTT. The complete variable domain, with remaining parts taken from reference TRBV9 and TRBJ2-2, reads DSGVTQTPKHLITATGQRVTLRCSPRSGDLSVYWYQQSLDQGLQFLIQYYNGEERAKGNILERFSAQQFPDLHSELNLSSLELGDSALYFCASSPWTSGNTGELFFGEGSRLTVL.

The rearrangement uses TRBV20-1 and TRBJ2-2, with D uncertain. Germline CDR1 and CDR2: DFQATT and SNEGSKA (reference sequence). V lost 5 bases, J lost 7 bases, and 8 bases lay in between. CDR3 length: 11 amino acids. DNA of the CDR3: TGCAGTGCTGTTTTACTCGGGGAGCTGTTTTTT. This translates into CSAVLLGELFF.

V and J are TRBV20-1 and TRBJ2-3, with 9 nucleotides matching TRBD2. The CDR3 spans 17 residues. The ends lost 0 bases at V and 0 bases at J; junction bases unmatched: 7. Germline V lookup: CDR1 DFQATT, CDR2 SNEGSKA (reference sequence). Written as DNA, the CDR3 is TGCAGTGCTAGAGATTACGCTAGCGGGGACAGCACAGATACGCAGTATTTT. The encoded protein is CSARDYASGDSTDTQYF.

DNA of the CDR3: TGTGCCTGGAGTGTTTTCGGGGGGGGACTAGCAGAGGAGACCCAGTACTTC. This codes for CAWSVFGGGLAEETQYF. The chain is built from TRBV30 and TRBJ2-5, with 9 nucleotides matching TRBD2. Trimming cost V 0 bases and J 5 bases; bases outside gene matches: 13. In germline, CDR1 is GTSNPN, CDR2 SVGIG (reference sequence). The CDR3 runs to 17 residues.

The rearrangement links TRBV12-3 or TRBV12-4 to TRBJ1-1; no clear D gene. V was cut by 4 bases and J by 6 bases, with 9 bases left in between. This CDR3 spans 12 amino acids. In nucleotides, the CDR3 is TGTGCCAGCAGTTATGGGAGCGCTGAAGCTTTCTTT. Its protein product is CASSYGSAEAFF.

This clonotype was detected only once. In DNA form, the CDR3 reads TGCAGTGCTACCTTAGCGCCGAAAGGTGAGCAGTTCTTC. Its protein is CSATLAPKGEQFF. V is TRBV20-1 and J is TRBJ2-1; a weak D match, TRBD2 (5 bases). There are 13 residues in the CDR3. CDR1 and CDR2 (germline): DFQATT, SNEGSKA (reference sequence). V shed 4 bases and J shed 9 bases, with 16 bases lying between them.

The chain uses TRBV30 and TRBJ1-5; 7 bases are shared with TRBD1. Looked up from germline, CDR1 is GTSNPN and CDR2 is SVGIG (reference sequence). V shed 3 bases, J shed 6 bases, and the junction held 2 bases outside the gene matches. CDR3 length: 12 residues. Written as DNA, the CDR3 is TGTGCCTGGAGGACAGGGATTCAGCCCCAGCATTTT. Amino acid sequence: CAWRTGIQPQHF. The full variable domain, its missing parts supplied by reference TRBV30 and TRBJ1-5, is SQTIHQWPATLVQPVGSPLSLECTVEGTSNPNLYWYRQAAGRGLQLLFYSVGIGQISSEVPQNLSASRPQDRQFILSSKKLLLSDSGFYLCAWRTGIQPQHFGDGTRLSIL.

This chain uses TRBV5-1 with TRBJ1-1; tentative D call: TRBD1 (5 bases). Germline values: CDR1 SGHRS, CDR2 YFSETQ. The CDR3 runs to 16 residues. V was pared by 4 bases and J by 3 bases, with 19 bases between. CDR3 DNA sequence: TGCGCCAGCAGCGCCCCGGACATGGGCAGGGACACTGAAGCTTTCTTT. It yields the protein CASSAPDMGRDTEAFF.

The CDR3 nucleotides read TGTGCCACCAGCAGAGAAGGGGGCCAGCCCCAGCATTTT. This translates into CATSREGGQPQHF. The chain links TRBV15 to TRBJ1-5, with TRBD1 identical over 7 bases. The CDR3 length is 13 residues. CDR1 and CDR2 from the germline V gene are LNHNV and YYDKDF (reference sequence). V lost 0 bases, J lost 7 bases, and 0 bases stayed unmatched.

The chain uses TRBV5-1 and TRBJ2-7; the D gene is possibly TRBD2 (5 bases). V lost 4 bases, J lost 1 base, and 15 bases lay in between. Looked up from germline, CDR1 is SGHRS and CDR2 is YFSETQ. This CDR3 region has 15 residues. The CDR3 protein is CASSPSPEGSYEQYF. DNA for the CDR3: TGCGCCAGCAGCCCGTCTCCTGAGGGTTCCTACGAGCAGTACTTC.

The gene calls are TRBV2 and TRBJ2-7; D possibly corresponds to TRBD1 (5 bases). CDR1 SNHLY and CDR2 FYNNEI come from the germline V gene. CDR3 length equals 14 residues. The ends were cut back, 6 bases at V and 2 bases at J, with 14 bases in the middle. CDR3: CASRGSGNPYEQYF. In DNA, the CDR3 is TGTGCCAGCAGGGGTTCAGGGAACCCCTACGAGCAGTACTTC.

The rearrangement links TRBV12-3 or TRBV12-4 to TRBJ2-7; perhaps TRBD2 as D (6 bases). This CDR3 is 14 amino acids long. Deletions cut 8 bases from V and 2 bases from J, with 16 bases between. CDR3 nucleotide sequence: TGTGCCAGCTCCTCCGGACTATCAACCTACGAGCAGTACTTC. Amino acids: CASSSGLSTYEQYF.

This clonotype was counted a single time. The rearrangement links TRBV2 to TRBJ2-3; the match to TRBD2 covers 11 bases. The V gene's germline CDR1 is SNHLY and CDR2 FYNNEI. V was clipped by 6 bases and J by 2 bases; unmatched bases: 13. The CDR3 is made up of 18 amino acids. The CDR3 spells CASSSPDGTSGTTDTQYF. CDR3 DNA sequence: TGTGCCAGCAGCTCGCCAGATGGGACTAGCGGAACCACAGATACGCAGTATTTT.

Here the CDR3 reads CASSQDSPDTQYF. The CDR3 DNA follows: TGTGCCAGCAGCCAAGATTCCCCAGATACGCAGTATTTT. The rearrangement links TRBV3-1 to TRBJ2-3, with unresolved D. Trimming took off 0 bases at V and 4 bases at J, with 5 bases between the two ends. Germline V gives CDR1 LGHDT, CDR2 YNNKEL (reference sequence). CDR3 length equals 13 residues.

The chain recombines TRBV6-5 with TRBJ2-6; a possible D gene is TRBD2 (5 bases). Trimming took off 1 base at V and 1 base at J, with 8 bases between the two ends. The CDR3 length is 16 residues. Germline V gene data show CDR1 as MNHEY and CDR2 as SVGAGI. The CDR3 nucleotides are TGTGCCAGCAGTTACTACGGGAATTCTGGGGCCAACGTCCTGACTTTC. Its translation: CASSYYGNSGANVLTF.

The rearrangement links TRBV7-9 to TRBJ2-1, with D unresolved. Per the germline V gene, CDR1 is SEHNR and CDR2 is FQNEAQ (reference sequence). CDR3 length: 16 amino acids. V was cut by 5 bases and J by 0 bases, with 14 bases left in between. The CDR3 loop is CASSPDSPPSYNEQFF. CDR3 bases: TGTGCCAGCAGCCCCGACTCCCCACCCTCCTACAATGAGCAGTTCTTC.